The 25 T cell receptor beta chains reported below all come from one sample, sequenced in a study of blood T cell repertoires in COVID-19. Repertoires were generated with immunoSEQ multiplex PCR, while TCRdb's copy carries only in-frame clones and drops some. The table has about 400,000 clones, around nine tenths seen once. The sample taken for sequencing was PBMCs or T cells enriched from blood (not recorded which). The receptors derive from a woman between 50 and 59 years old who had recovered from COVID-19.

The chain joins TRBV4-3 to TRBJ1-2; TRBD1 is a possible D gene (6 bases). The CDR3 runs to 15 residues. Germline assignment: CDR1 LGHNA and CDR2 YSLEER. Trimming pared 6 bases from V and 2 bases from J, leaving 16 bases between. CDR3 nucleotides: TGCGCCAGCAGAATGACCGGGACACCAAACTATGGCTACACCTTC. Its protein is CASRMTGTPNYGYTF.

A single count supports this clone. The chain has TRBV18 and TRBJ2-1, with D possibly matching TRBD2 (5 bases). Germline CDR1 is KGHSH and CDR2 is LQKENI. The V end was cut by 3 bases, the J end by 9 bases, with 15 bases between. The CDR3 extends over 14 amino acids. The CDR3 coding sequence is TGTGCCAGCTCACCGGTTGAAGCACTAGGTGAGCAGTTCTTC. This encodes CASSPVEALGEQFF.

The chain has TRBV18 and TRBJ1-3; TRBD1 matches at 7 bases. V shed 7 bases and J 0 bases; nucleotides not matched to a gene: 9. There are 16 residues in the CDR3. Per the germline V gene, CDR1 is KGHSH and CDR2 is LQKENI. In DNA, the CDR3 is TGTGCCAGCTGTCCGGGACAGAGTTGCTCTGGAAACACCATATATTTT. Translation gives CASCPGQSCSGNTIYF.

The V and J genes are TRBV7-9 and TRBJ1-5; 9 bases align to TRBD1. Trimming cost V 3 bases and J 5 bases; bases outside gene matches: 2. The CDR3 runs to 14 residues. Germline values: CDR1 SEHNR, CDR2 FQNEAQ (reference sequence). The CDR3 nucleotides read TGTGCCAGCAGCTTGGACAGGGGACATCAGCCCCAGCATTTT. Protein: CASSLDRGHQPQHF.

This chain uses TRBV7-8 with TRBJ2-7, with TRBD2 matching over 9 bases. The CDR3 covers 16 residues. V shed 1 base, J shed 10 bases, and the junction held 14 bases outside the gene matches. Germline V lookup: CDR1 SGHVS, CDR2 FQNEAQ. The CDR3 DNA sequence: TGTGCCAGCAGCTTAGTTTCTACCTGGCGGGGGGGCCCTCAGTACTTC. It encodes CASSLVSTWRGGPQYF.

The chain carries TRBV6-6 and TRBJ2-7; D is possibly TRBD2 (6 bases). Germline V gene lookup returns CDR1 MNHNY and CDR2 SVGAGI (reference sequence). The CDR3 consists of 13 residues. V lost 8 bases to trimming and J lost 4 bases, with 15 bases between them. The CDR3, as DNA: TGTGCCAGCGGATTCGCGGGGACGTACGAGCAGTACTTC. Its translation: CASGFAGTYEQYF.

This clone has a handful of counts. The chain couples TRBV27 to TRBJ2-7; D is possibly TRBD1 (5 bases). CDR1 is MNHEY and CDR2 is SMNVEV in the germline V gene (reference sequence). The V and J ends lost 10 bases and 0 bases respectively, with 19 bases between them. This CDR3 is 15 amino acids long. Here the CDR3 reads CATTLRAGSSYEQYF. CDR3 in DNA: TGTGCCACCACCCTCAGGGCAGGTAGCTCCTACGAGCAGTACTTC.

This clone was picked up one time. This chain uses TRBV9 with TRBJ2-3; 7 bases line up with TRBD2. The CDR3 is made up of 16 amino acids. The germline gives CDR1 SGDLS, CDR2 YYNGEE. Unmatched junction bases numbered 6, after V lost 1 base and J lost 1 base. The CDR3 is CASSVLGAGGTDTQYF. In DNA, the CDR3 is TGTGCCAGCAGCGTATTAGGTGCGGGGGGCACAGATACGCAGTATTTT.

The table lists this clone with a few counts. This rearrangement joins TRBV28 to TRBJ1-6, with TRBD1 as a possible D gene (5 bases). The CDR3 extends over 14 amino acids. Germline V gene lookup returns CDR1 MDHEN and CDR2 SYDVKM. The V end lost 8 bases, the J end lost 7 bases, and 15 bases lay between the germline ends. The CDR3 DNA follows: TGTGCCAGCGGCTCAGGGATCAAGAATTCACCCCTCCACTTT. Translating it yields CASGSGIKNSPLHF.

J is TRBJ1-5 and V is TRBV5-5; D gene uncertain. Germline V gene data show CDR1 as SGHKS and CDR2 as YYEKEE (reference sequence). V lost 0 bases, J lost 6 bases, and 7 bases lay in between. The length of the CDR3 is 13 residues. The CDR3 loop is CASSLGTVQPQHF. The CDR3 DNA reads TGTGCCAGCAGCTTGGGTACGGTTCAGCCCCAGCATTTT.

The chain couples TRBV5-5 to TRBJ1-5, with TRBD1 as a possible D gene (6 bases). The CDR3 loop spans 16 amino acids. CDR1 and CDR2 from the germline V gene are SGHKS and YYEKEE (reference sequence). V was trimmed by 4 bases and J by 2 bases, leaving 16 bases between them. This CDR3 is CASSPAGDVGNQPQHF. The CDR3 region has the DNA TGTGCCAGCAGCCCCGCAGGGGACGTTGGCAATCAGCCCCAGCATTTT.

The CDR3 DNA is TGTGCCAGCAGTTTATCGGCAGGGGAGAGTGCTGAAGCTTTCTTT. It codes for CASSLSAGESAEAFF. V and J are TRBV28 and TRBJ1-1; D perhaps matches TRBD1 (6 bases). Germline V gene lookup returns CDR1 MDHEN and CDR2 SYDVKM. Trimming took 1 base from V and 6 from J, leaving 15 bases between them. This CDR3 comprises 15 residues.

The chain couples TRBV2 to TRBJ2-1, with D possibly matching TRBD2 (6 bases). This CDR3 has 13 amino acids. V gave up 6 bases and J gave up 4 bases, with 10 bases separating them. CDR1 is SNHLY and CDR2 is FYNNEI in the germline V gene. DNA of the CDR3: TGTGCCAGCAGGGGGGACTCGTACAATGAGCAGTTCTTC. It yields the protein CASRGDSYNEQFF.

J is TRBJ1-4 and V is TRBV2, with D possibly being TRBD1 (6 bases). V lost 11 bases, J lost 5 bases, and 18 bases lay in between. Germline V gene data show CDR1 as SNHLY and CDR2 as FYNNEI. CDR3 length: 14 residues. The CDR3 sequence is CAGGIQGRNEKLFF. CDR3 DNA: TGTGCCGGGGGTATACAGGGTAGAAATGAAAAACTGTTTTTT. The full variable domain, completed using reference TRBV2 and TRBJ1-4, is EPEVTQTPSHQVTQMGQEVILRCVPISNHLYFYWYRQILGQKVEFLVSFYNNEISEKSEIFDDQFSVERPDGSNFTLKIRSTKLEDSAMYFCAGGIQGRNEKLFFGSGTQLSVL.

V is TRBV25-1 and J is TRBJ1-1; weak D call: TRBD1 (6 bases). Germline V gives CDR1 MGHDK, CDR2 SYGVNS. The V end was cut by 6 bases, the J end by 4 bases, with 21 bases between. The CDR3 has 16 residues. Here the CDR3 reads CASRTGSTGWGTEAFF. CDR3 in DNA: TGTGCCAGCAGAACCGGCTCGACAGGATGGGGCACTGAAGCTTTCTTT.

The rearrangement uses TRBV27 and TRBJ2-2, with a tentative D call TRBD1 (7 bases). V shed 6 bases and J shed 5 bases, with 16 bases lying between them. The CDR3 spans 15 residues. Germline-derived CDR1 and CDR2 are MNHEY and SMNVEV (reference sequence). CDR3: CASRQGNGRTGELFF. CDR3 nucleotide sequence: TGTGCCAGCAGACAGGGGAATGGGAGGACCGGGGAGCTGTTTTTT.

The V gene is TRBV7-4, the J gene TRBJ1-3; no clear D gene. Trimming shortened V by 5 bases and J by 4 bases, and 12 bases separated the two germline ends. The CDR3 spans 14 residues. CDR1 SGHVT and CDR2 SQSDAQ come from the germline V gene. CDR3 sequence reads: CASSRRTCGNTIYF. The CDR3 bases are TGTGCCAGCAGCCGTAGAACGTGCGGAAACACCATATATTTT. The full variable domain, its missing parts supplied by reference TRBV7-4 and TRBJ1-3, is GAGVSQSPRYKVAKRGRDVALRCDSISGHVTLYWYRQTLGQGSEVLTYSQSDAQRDKSGRPSGRFSAERPERSVSTLKIQRTEQGDSAVYLCASSRRTCGNTIYFGEGSWLTVV.

The chain carries TRBV27 and TRBJ2-3; possible D gene TRBD2, 5 bases. This CDR3 is 14 amino acids long. Germline V lookup: CDR1 MNHEY, CDR2 SMNVEV (reference sequence). V was shortened by 10 bases and J by 2 bases, with 16 bases between the two germline ends. CDR3 in amino acids: CATAGKLHTDTQYF. The CDR3 region has the DNA TGTGCCACCGCCGGGAAACTACACACAGATACGCAGTATTTT.

The chain joins TRBV10-2 to TRBJ2-3, with TRBD1 identical over 8 bases. The CDR3 extends over 16 amino acids. V lost 5 bases, J lost 3 bases, and 10 bases stayed unmatched. The V gene's germline CDR1 is WSHSY and CDR2 SAAADI. In DNA form, the CDR3 reads TGCGCCAGCAGTAGGGGGTCAGGGGGCCGGACAGATACGCAGTATTTT. Translation gives CASSRGSGGRTDTQYF.

The chain couples TRBV5-1 to TRBJ2-7; D is unresolved. CDR3 length: 14 residues. V lost 0 bases and J lost 4, with 11 bases in between. Germline CDR1 reads SGHRS; CDR2 reads YFSETQ. CDR3 nucleotides: TGCGCCAGCAGCTTGGGCGACCCGGAGTACGAGCAGTACTTC. The encoded protein is CASSLGDPEYEQYF.

The chain is built from TRBV27 and TRBJ2-2, with 9 bases matching TRBD1. The CDR3 spans 16 residues. V lost 4 bases to trimming and J lost 1 base; unmatched junction nucleotides: 4. CDR1 and CDR2 from the germline V gene are MNHEY and SMNVEV (reference sequence). CDR3 in amino acids: CASSSTGGRNTGELFF. The DNA of the CDR3 is TGTGCCAGCAGTTCGACAGGGGGACGGAACACCGGGGAGCTGTTTTTT.

The chain uses TRBV30 and TRBJ2-6; D remains ambiguous. V was trimmed by 2 bases and J by 0 bases, leaving 8 bases between them. Germline V gene lookup returns CDR1 GTSNPN and CDR2 SVGIG (reference sequence). This CDR3 has 15 residues. The CDR3 sequence: CAWSPSSSGANVLTF. DNA for the CDR3: TGTGCCTGGAGTCCTTCCAGCTCTGGGGCCAACGTCCTGACTTTC.

The rearrangement uses TRBV6-5 and TRBJ2-4; D uncertain. In germline, CDR1 is MNHEY, CDR2 SVGAGI. The CDR3 extends over 13 amino acids. Trimming cost V 6 bases and J 0 bases, with 6 bases left between them. The CDR3 coding sequence is TGTGCCAGCAGGCTAATAGCCAAAAACATTCAGTACTTC. Protein: CASRLIAKNIQYF.

This clone appeared a few times. The chain joins TRBV19 to TRBJ2-2; D not certain. Germline CDR1 and CDR2: LNHDA and SQIVND (reference sequence). This CDR3 spans 13 amino acids. V lost 10 bases and J lost 2, with 11 bases in between. The CDR3 sequence is CATNTFNTGELFF. The CDR3 DNA is TGTGCCACCAACACCTTTAACACCGGGGAGCTGTTTTTT.

This clone was seen only once. This chain joins TRBV5-1 and TRBJ2-5, with a possible D match to TRBD2 (5 bases). Germline CDR1 SGHRS, CDR2 YFSETQ. Trimming removed 0 bases at V and 7 bases at J, with 10 bases between. This CDR3 spans 13 amino acids. CDR3 region: CASSLVLEGTQYF. CDR3 in DNA: TGCGCCAGCAGCTTGGTGCTAGAGGGGACCCAGTACTTC.